This TCR beta chain was captured in a study of T-cell reconstitution after alpha-beta-depleted transplantation in children. Whole-study results and caveats: It was surviving recipient T cells and thymic progenitors that gave some patients high TCRbeta diversity at day 60. Counts and diversity of T cells one year after transplant came mostly from newly produced T cells.

A TCRbeta library incorporating unique molecular identifiers was prepared. Via MiXCR, TCRdb re-called the PCR reads, giving one row per CDR3 protein. The repertoire includes roughly 110,000 distinct CDR3 sequences, over 9% of them detected once, and nearly 35% sits in the top ten. The germline V gene has CDR1 WSHSY and CDR2 SAAADI. The CDR3 contains 16 residues. Trimming removed 2 bases at V and 0 bases at J, with 11 bases between. This clonotype has at least ten counts. Antigen: not known. This chain links TRBV10-2 with TRBJ1-5; D perhaps matches TRBD1 (5 bases). The sample consisted of PBMCs, taken before TCRalphabeta/CD19-depleted stem cell transplant. The clonotype comes from a boy aged 2 to 9 with acute lymphoblastic leukemia, due to receive a stem cell transplant. The CDR3, as DNA: TGCGCCAGCAGTGAGCCAGGGACGGCTAGCAATCAGCCCCAGCATTTT. It specifies CASSEPGTASNQPQHF.